This T cell receptor (beta chain) was profiled in a study of regulatory T cells in long-lasting Graves disease. Broader study findings: TRBV28 was favored in persistent disease, as were TRBJ1-2 and TRBJ2-5. Comparison showed that persistent patients shared more public clonotypes (2,741) than new patients (about 970).

V trimming: 9 bases; J trimming: 9 bases; junction bases outside the gene matches: 17. The CDR3 covers 15 residues. Germline CDR1 and CDR2: SGHNT and YYREEE (reference sequence). Time point: newly diagnosed GD, antithyroid drugs for less than 3 months. From RNA extracted from PBMCs, the TCR library was made. Arm-PCR of CDR3 regions with iRepertoire HTBI primers generated TCR beta libraries. TCRdb fed the multiplex PCR reads into MiXCR, producing one record per CDR3 protein. Of 300,000 to 400,000 distinct CDR3 sequences listed, 15% to 17% are singletons. The sample holds many counts of this clonotype. No antigen is known for it.

The sequence was collected from a female donor with Graves disease. This sample comprised peripheral blood mononuclear cells (PBMCs), obtained at new diagnosis, from a patient treated with antithyroid drugs. This sequence joins TRBV5-4 and TRBJ2-1, with 8 nucleotides matching TRBD1. CDR3 sequence (DNA): TGTGCCACCTTCCAGGACAGGGTTAATTCGGGTGAGCAGTTCTTC. Translating it yields CATFQDRVNSGEQFF.